This T cell receptor delta chain is drawn from a study of delta chains in infants with herpesvirus infections. Points from the study as a whole: Among Vdelta1 cells, the public clonotype apparently waned within roughly eight weeks. 4 of 18 CMV-infected infants carried the public Vdelta1 clonotype, including one congenital.

The V end was cut by 7 bases, the J end by 5 bases, with 8 bases between. Germline CDR1 and CDR2: TSWWSYY and QGS. The length of the CDR3 is 11 residues. PBMC RNA was reverse transcribed using gamma-chain- and delta-chain-specific primers. TCRdb reanalyzed the RT-PCR reads using CATT. The table includes fewer than 750 delta-chain clones, approximately 57% detected once. Concerning this clone: The antigen is undetermined. A far bigger clonotype differs at one base, so this is likely a read error. This sample also contains other DNA sequences that code for the same CDR3.

This chain uses TRDV1 with TRDJ1; no firm D call. The receptor comes from a human donor who was a Ugandan infant, either HIV-exposed or HIV-unexposed (not recorded which). The sample consisted of peripheral blood, taken at time point 4 of longitudinal follow-up. The CDR3 reads CALEPADKLIF. As DNA, the CDR3 is TGTGCTCTTGAGCCGGCAGATAAACTCATCTTT.